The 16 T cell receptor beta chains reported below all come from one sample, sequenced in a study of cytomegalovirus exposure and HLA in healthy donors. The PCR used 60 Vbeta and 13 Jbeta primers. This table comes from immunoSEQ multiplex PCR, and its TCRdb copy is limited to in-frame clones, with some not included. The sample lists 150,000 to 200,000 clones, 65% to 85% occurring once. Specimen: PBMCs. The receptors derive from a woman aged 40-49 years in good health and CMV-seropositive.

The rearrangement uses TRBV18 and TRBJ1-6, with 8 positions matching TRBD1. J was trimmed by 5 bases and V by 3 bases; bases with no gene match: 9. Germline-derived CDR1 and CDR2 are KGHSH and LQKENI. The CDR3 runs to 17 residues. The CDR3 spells CASSPSAGTGDNSPLHF. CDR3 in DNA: TGTGCCAGCTCACCGTCGGCGGGGACAGGAGATAATTCACCCCTCCACTTT.

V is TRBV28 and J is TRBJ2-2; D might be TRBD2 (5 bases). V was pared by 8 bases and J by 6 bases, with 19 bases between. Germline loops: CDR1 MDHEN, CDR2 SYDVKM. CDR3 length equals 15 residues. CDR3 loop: CASHRGDQRSGELFF. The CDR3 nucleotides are TGTGCCAGCCACCGGGGTGATCAGCGGTCCGGGGAGCTGTTTTTT.

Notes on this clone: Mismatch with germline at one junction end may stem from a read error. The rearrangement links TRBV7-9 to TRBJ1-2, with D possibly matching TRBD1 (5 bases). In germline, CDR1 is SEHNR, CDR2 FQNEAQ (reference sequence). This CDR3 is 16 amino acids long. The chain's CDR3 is CSSSLPPQATHYGYTF. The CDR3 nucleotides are TGTTCCAGCAGCTTACCGCCACAGGCTACCCACTATGGCTACACCTTC.

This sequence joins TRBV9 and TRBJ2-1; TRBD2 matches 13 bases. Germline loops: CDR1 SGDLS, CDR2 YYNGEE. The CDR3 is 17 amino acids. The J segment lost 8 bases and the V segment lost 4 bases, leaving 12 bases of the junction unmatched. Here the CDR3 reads CASSFQGLAGLRDEQFF. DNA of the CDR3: TGTGCCAGCAGCTTCCAGGGACTAGCGGGGCTCCGCGATGAGCAGTTCTTC.

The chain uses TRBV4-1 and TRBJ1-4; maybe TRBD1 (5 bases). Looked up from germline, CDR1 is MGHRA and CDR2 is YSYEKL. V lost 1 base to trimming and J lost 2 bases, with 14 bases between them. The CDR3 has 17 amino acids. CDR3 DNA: TGCGCCAGCAGCCAAGCCCCCCAGGGCGGCACTAATGAAAAACTGTTTTTT. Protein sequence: CASSQAPQGGTNEKLFF.

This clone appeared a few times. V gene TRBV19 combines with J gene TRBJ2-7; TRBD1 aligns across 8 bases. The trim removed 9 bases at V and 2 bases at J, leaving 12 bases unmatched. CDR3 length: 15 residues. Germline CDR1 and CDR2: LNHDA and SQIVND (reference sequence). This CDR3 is CASATTGTGPYEQYF. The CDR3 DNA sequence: TGTGCCAGCGCCACAACCGGGACAGGTCCCTACGAGCAGTACTTC. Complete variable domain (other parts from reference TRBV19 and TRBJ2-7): DGGITQSPKYLFRKEGQNVTLSCEQNLNHDAMYWYRQDPGQGLRLIYYSQIVNDFQKGDIAEGYSVSREKKESFPLTVTSAQKNPTAFYLCASATTGTGPYEQYFGPGTRLTVT.

The CDR3 DNA reads TGTGCCAGCAGTACGGGAAACCCGTATGGCTACACCTTC. Its protein product is CASSTGNPYGYTF. The genes are TRBV5-6 and TRBJ1-2; D remains ambiguous. The CDR3 has 13 residues. Between the trimmed V and J ends, which lost 5 bases and 5 bases, there was a span of 13 bases. Germline loops: CDR1 SGHDT, CDR2 YYEEEE.

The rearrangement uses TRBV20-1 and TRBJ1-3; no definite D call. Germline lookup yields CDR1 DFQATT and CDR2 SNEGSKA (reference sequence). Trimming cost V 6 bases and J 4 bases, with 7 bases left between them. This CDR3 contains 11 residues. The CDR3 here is CSAREGNTIYF. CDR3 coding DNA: TGCAGTGCCCGAGAAGGAAACACCATATATTTT.

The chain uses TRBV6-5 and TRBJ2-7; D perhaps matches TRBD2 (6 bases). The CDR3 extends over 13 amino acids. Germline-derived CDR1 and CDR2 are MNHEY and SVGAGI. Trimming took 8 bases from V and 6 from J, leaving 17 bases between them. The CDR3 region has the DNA TGTGCCAGCCTTTTAAGGAGGGGAGGCGAGCAGTACTTC. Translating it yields CASLLRRGGEQYF.

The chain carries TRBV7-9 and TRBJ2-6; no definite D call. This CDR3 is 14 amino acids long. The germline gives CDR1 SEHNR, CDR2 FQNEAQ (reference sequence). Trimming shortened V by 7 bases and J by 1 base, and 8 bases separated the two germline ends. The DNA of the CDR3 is TGTGCCAGCACCCCCCGTTCTGGGGCCAACGTCCTGACTTTC. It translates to CASTPRSGANVLTF. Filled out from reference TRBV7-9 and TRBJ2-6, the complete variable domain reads DTGVSQNPRHKITKRGQNVTFRCDPISEHNRLYWYRQTLGQGPEFLTYFQNEAQLEKSRLLSDRFSAERPKGSFSTLEIQRTEQGDSAMYLCASTPRSGANVLTFGAGSRLTVL.

The CDR3 protein is CASSVGGGGNQPQHF. CDR3 in DNA: TGTGCCAGCAGCGTAGGAGGGGGGGGGAATCAGCCCCAGCATTTT. This chain joins TRBV9 and TRBJ1-5; TRBD1 is a possible D gene (6 bases). The germline V and J ends were trimmed by 0 bases and 4 bases, with 11 bases remaining between them. Germline CDR1 reads SGDLS; CDR2 reads YYNGEE. The length of the CDR3 is 15 residues.

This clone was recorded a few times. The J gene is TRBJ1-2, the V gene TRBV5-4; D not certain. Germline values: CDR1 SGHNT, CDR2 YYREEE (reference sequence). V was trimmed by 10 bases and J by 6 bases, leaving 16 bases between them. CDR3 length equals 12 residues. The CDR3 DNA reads TGTGCCGCTAGCAGGAGGTTCGATGGCTACACCTTC. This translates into CAASRRFDGYTF.

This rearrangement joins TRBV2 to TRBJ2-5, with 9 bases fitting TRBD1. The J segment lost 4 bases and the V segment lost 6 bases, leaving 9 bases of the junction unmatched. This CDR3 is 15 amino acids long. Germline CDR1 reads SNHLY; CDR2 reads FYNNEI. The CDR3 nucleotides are TGTGCCAGCAGCCAAGGGACAGGGATTGGAGAGACCCAGTACTTC. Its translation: CASSQGTGIGETQYF.

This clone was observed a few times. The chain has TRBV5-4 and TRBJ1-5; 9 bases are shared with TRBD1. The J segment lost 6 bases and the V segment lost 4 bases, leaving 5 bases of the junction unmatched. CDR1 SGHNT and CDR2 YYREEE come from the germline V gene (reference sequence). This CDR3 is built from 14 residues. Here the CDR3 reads CASSAGQGSQPQHF. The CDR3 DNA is TGTGCCAGCAGCGCCGGACAGGGGAGTCAGCCCCAGCATTTT.

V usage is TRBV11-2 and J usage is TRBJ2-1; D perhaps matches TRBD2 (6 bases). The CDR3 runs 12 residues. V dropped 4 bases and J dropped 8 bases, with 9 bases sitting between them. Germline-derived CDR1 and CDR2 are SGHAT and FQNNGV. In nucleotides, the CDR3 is TGTGCCAGCAGCTGGGGGGTGCATGAGCAGTTCTTC. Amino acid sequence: CASSWGVHEQFF.

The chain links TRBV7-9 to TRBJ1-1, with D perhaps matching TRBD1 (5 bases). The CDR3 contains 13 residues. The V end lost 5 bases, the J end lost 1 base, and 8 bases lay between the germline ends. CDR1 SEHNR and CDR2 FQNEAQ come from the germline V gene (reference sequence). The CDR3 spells CASSPGQNTEAFF. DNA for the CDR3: TGTGCCAGCAGCCCAGGACAGAACACTGAAGCTTTCTTT.